The sample holds one count of the clone carrying this T cell receptor beta chain. Antigen unknown. Germline CDR1 and CDR2: SGHTA and FQGNSA. V lost 1 base to trimming and J lost 3 bases, with 7 bases between them. The CDR3 has 14 residues. Authors' data handling: ImmunoSEQ junction-only sequences lacked quality scores, so their filtering differed. The method was immunoSEQ multiplex PCR; TCRdb's version includes in-frame clones alone and lacks a portion of them. Clone size and V and J calls were adopted from that table, with D and trimming inferred from the DNA. Here the sample spans around 550,000 clones, 85% to 95% being singletons. Naive CD8 cells comprised CD45RO-negative, CCR7-positively selected cells, excluding terminally differentiated effector memory CD45RA+ cells. The data belong to a study of shared clonotypes between healthy human individuals. Study as a whole: CD4 naive and memory got three plates each, CD8 naive two, CD8 memory one.

Study results and caveats: When naive CD4 clonotypes were compared across a handful of donors, 4% to 6.5% were shared. Rarefaction exposed incomplete sorted-subset sequencing despite large depth.

Sequenced sample: naive CD8+ T cells sorted from blood. The clonotype originates from a woman aged 30 to 39 in good health. The V gene is TRBV7-2, the J gene TRBJ2-1; D not certain. The DNA of the CDR3 is TGTGCCAGCAGCTTAGGTGGGGTCTACAATGAGCAGTTCTTC. Translating gives CASSLGGVYNEQFF.